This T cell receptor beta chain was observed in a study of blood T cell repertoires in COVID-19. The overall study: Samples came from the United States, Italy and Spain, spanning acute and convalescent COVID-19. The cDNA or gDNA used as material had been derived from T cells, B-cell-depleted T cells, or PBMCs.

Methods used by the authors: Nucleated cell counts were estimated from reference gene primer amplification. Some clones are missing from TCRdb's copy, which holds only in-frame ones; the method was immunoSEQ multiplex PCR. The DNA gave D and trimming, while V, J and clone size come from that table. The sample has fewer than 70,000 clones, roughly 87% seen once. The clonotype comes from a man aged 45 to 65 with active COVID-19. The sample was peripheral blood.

DNA of the CDR3: TGTGCCAGCAGTGACCCGGGACTAGCGGGAGGTGGTGAGCAGTTCTTC. Protein sequence: CASSDPGLAGGGEQFF. J is TRBJ2-1 and V is TRBV2; 15 nucleotides agree with TRBD2. Germline V gene data show CDR1 as SNHLY and CDR2 as FYNNEI. The J segment lost 9 bases and the V segment lost 3 bases, leaving 6 bases of the junction unmatched. The CDR3 has 16 residues.